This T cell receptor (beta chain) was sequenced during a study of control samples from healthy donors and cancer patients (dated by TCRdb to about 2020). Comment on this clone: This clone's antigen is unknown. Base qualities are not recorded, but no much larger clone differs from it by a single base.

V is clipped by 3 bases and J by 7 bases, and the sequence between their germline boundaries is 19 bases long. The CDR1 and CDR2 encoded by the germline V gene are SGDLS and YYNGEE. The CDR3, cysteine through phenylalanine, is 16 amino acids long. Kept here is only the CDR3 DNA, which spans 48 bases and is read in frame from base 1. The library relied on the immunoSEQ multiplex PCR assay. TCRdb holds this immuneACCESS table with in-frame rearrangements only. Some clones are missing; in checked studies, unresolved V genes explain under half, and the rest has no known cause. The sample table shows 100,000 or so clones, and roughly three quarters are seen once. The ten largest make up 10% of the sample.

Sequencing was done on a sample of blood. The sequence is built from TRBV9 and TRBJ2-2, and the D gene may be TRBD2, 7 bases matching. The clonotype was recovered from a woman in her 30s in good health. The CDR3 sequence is CASSDPAAGAGGELFF. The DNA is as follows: TGTGCCAGCAGCGACCCCGCCGCGGGGGCGGGCGGGGAGCTGTTTTTT.